Below are 22 T cell receptor beta chains sequenced from a single sample in a study of molecular identifiers for immune sequencing clone quantification. Using its own MiXCR run on the PCR reads, TCRdb lists one record per CDR3 protein. The sample has about 510,000 distinct CDR3 sequences, roughly 25% seen once. The sequencing input was naive CD8+ T cells from blood, with Jurkat cell RNA spiked in. Subset meaning: FACS-sorted CD8+CD4-CCR7+CD45RA+ naive T cells. The receptors were sampled from a human donor in good health. Some libraries in this study had Jurkat cell RNA spiked in.

This sequence joins TRBV6-1 and TRBJ2-1; D gene uncertain. V gave up 3 bases and J gave up 3 bases, with 12 bases separating them. The CDR3 sequence is 15 residues long. The V gene's germline CDR1 is MNHNS and CDR2 SASEGT. In DNA form, the CDR3 reads TGTGCCAGCAGTGATGGGTACAGTGGCTACAATGAGCAGTTCTTC. Translating gives CASSDGYSGYNEQFF.

This clonotype was seen a handful of times. The rearrangement joins TRBV13 to TRBJ1-6, with 12 positions matching TRBD1. J gave up 10 bases and V 5 bases, and 6 bases lay outside the gene matches. The CDR3 length is 15 residues. Germline V gene lookup returns CDR1 PRHDT and CDR2 FYEKMQ (reference sequence). CDR3 sequence (DNA): TGTGCCAGCAGCACTGGGACAGGGGGCGCATCACCCCTCCACTTT. This encodes CASSTGTGGASPLHF.

V and J are TRBV27 and TRBJ2-3; no reliable D call. With 4 bases removed from V and 0 bases from J, the gap between germline ends came to 17 bases. Germline loops: CDR1 MNHEY, CDR2 SMNVEV (reference sequence). The CDR3 has 17 amino acids. The CDR3 here is CASSSIRPTTSTDTQYF. CDR3 in DNA: TGTGCCAGCAGTTCAATCAGGCCTACAACTAGCACAGATACGCAGTATTTT.

The chain is built from TRBV7-9 and TRBJ1-3; TRBD1 aligns across 8 bases. This CDR3 has 16 residues. V was clipped by 5 bases and J by 0 bases; unmatched bases: 6. Per germline, CDR1 SEHNR and CDR2 FQNEAQ (reference sequence). This chain's CDR3 is CASSRRTGSSGNTIYF. The CDR3 DNA follows: TGTGCCAGCAGCAGAAGGACAGGGAGCTCTGGAAACACCATATATTTT.

The chain uses TRBV6-5 and TRBJ1-1; D gene unclear. The length of the CDR3 is 13 residues. Trimming removed 7 bases at V and 3 bases at J, with 12 bases between. Per germline, CDR1 MNHEY and CDR2 SVGAGI. Here the CDR3 DNA reads TGTGCCAGCACCCAACGTGGGGACACTGAAGCTTTCTTT. Its translation: CASTQRGDTEAFF.

This clonotype was seen only a few times. This rearrangement joins TRBV29-1 to TRBJ2-2; possible D gene TRBD1, 6 bases. CDR3 length: 14 amino acids. V shed 6 bases and J shed 4 bases, with 15 bases lying between them. In germline, CDR1 is SQVTM, CDR2 ANQGSEA. The CDR3 region has the DNA TGCAGCGTCGAGTACAGGGAACTCACCGGGGAGCTGTTTTTT. Protein: CSVEYRELTGELFF.

A few counts support this clonotype. The rearrangement joins TRBV28 to TRBJ2-7, with D possibly being TRBD2 (5 bases). CDR1 and CDR2 (germline): MDHEN, SYDVKM. Between the trimmed V and J ends, which lost 6 bases and 3 bases, there was a span of 12 bases. The CDR3 covers 13 residues. The CDR3 DNA reads TGTGCCAGCAGCTGGGATGGAGGCTACGAGCAGTACTTC. Encoded protein: CASSWDGGYEQYF.

This clonotype was detected a few times. The V gene is TRBV25-1, the J gene TRBJ2-3; TRBD2 agrees at 13 bases. The length of the CDR3 is 16 residues. CDR1 is MGHDK and CDR2 is SYGVNS in the germline V gene. Germline trimming cut 7 bases from V and 5 bases from J; bases unmatched to any gene: 9. The CDR3 is CASNGTSGAVRDTQYF. DNA of the CDR3: TGTGCCAGCAACGGGACTAGCGGGGCTGTGAGAGATACGCAGTATTTT.

In its sample, this clonotype was seen a few times. The gene calls are TRBV27 and TRBJ1-5, with D unresolved. The CDR3 extends over 13 amino acids. CDR1 MNHEY and CDR2 SMNVEV come from the germline V gene (reference sequence). V was trimmed by 6 bases and J by 5 bases, leaving 11 bases between them. CDR3 region: CASSPTVYQPQHF. The CDR3 DNA reads TGTGCCAGCAGCCCGACCGTTTATCAGCCCCAGCATTTT.

This clonotype has at least ten counts. This chain joins TRBV29-1 and TRBJ1-2; TRBD1 matches at 7 bases. The CDR3 contains 12 residues. Per germline, CDR1 SQVTM and CDR2 ANQGSEA. Trimming cost V 6 bases and J 4 bases; bases outside gene matches: 5. CDR3 region: CSVTTGPYGYTF. In DNA form, the CDR3 reads TGCAGCGTCACGACAGGGCCCTATGGCTACACCTTC.

This clonotype was picked up a small number of times. The rearrangement links TRBV2 to TRBJ1-5; D is possibly TRBD1 (5 bases). The V gene's germline CDR1 is SNHLY and CDR2 FYNNEI. This CDR3 spans 14 amino acids. Between the trimmed V and J ends, which lost 7 bases and 3 bases, there was a span of 13 bases. The CDR3 DNA is TGTGCCAGCACCGCCTGGGGGAACAATCAGCCCCAGCATTTT. It yields the protein CASTAWGNNQPQHF.

In this sample, this clonotype turned up many times. The chain recombines TRBV20-1 with TRBJ2-5, with D perhaps matching TRBD2 (5 bases). Germline V lookup: CDR1 DFQATT, CDR2 SNEGSKA (reference sequence). CDR3 length: 16 amino acids. Deletions cut 2 bases from V and 4 bases from J, with 20 bases between. The CDR3 loop is CSARLLLGPTLETQYF. Here the CDR3 DNA reads TGCAGTGCTAGACTGCTACTAGGGCCCACATTAGAGACCCAGTACTTC.

The chain carries TRBV6-8 and TRBJ2-3; 8 bases match TRBD2. Trimming at V came to 5 bases and at J to 2 bases, leaving 15 bases not matched to a gene. The CDR3 extends over 18 amino acids. CDR1 is MNHGY, CDR2 SAAAGT, per germline. CDR3 in amino acids: CASSQSSGGPFSTDTQYF. DNA of the CDR3: TGTGCCAGCAGTCAGTCCAGCGGGGGACCCTTCTCCACAGATACGCAGTATTTT.

The chain carries TRBV6-5 and TRBJ1-3; D remains unclear. Trimming cost V 2 bases and J 4 bases, with 12 bases left between them. The CDR3 has 15 amino acids. Germline CDR1 MNHEY, CDR2 SVGAGI. The CDR3 bases are TGTGCCAGCAGTTACGGTCGGGAGTACGGAAACACCATATATTTT. Its protein product is CASSYGREYGNTIYF.

This clonotype was picked up a small number of times. The J gene is TRBJ2-3, the V gene TRBV21-1. TRBV21-1 is labeled a pseudogene. CDR3 length equals 15 residues. The CDR3 DNA reads TGTGCCAGCAGCAAAGCGCCTAAAATAAGAGATACGCAGTATTTT. This gives the protein CASSKAPKIRDTQYF.

This clonotype was observed a handful of times. The rearrangement links TRBV6-2 or TRBV6-3 to TRBJ2-5; D remains unclear. CDR3 length: 13 residues. Germline V gene lookup returns CDR1 MNHEY and CDR2 SVGEGT. V was pared by 7 bases and J by 3 bases, with 12 bases between. CDR3 nucleotide sequence: TGTGCCAGCATCCGATCGGTTGAAGAGACCCAGTACTTC. Translated: CASIRSVEETQYF.

The chain employs TRBV6-2 or TRBV6-3 and TRBJ2-7, with D uncertain. CDR1 MNHEY and CDR2 SVGEGT come from the germline V gene. With 4 bases removed from V and 4 bases from J, the gap between germline ends came to 14 bases. The CDR3 contains 14 residues. This CDR3 is CASSLARVGYEQYF. As DNA, the CDR3 is TGTGCCAGCAGTTTGGCTCGAGTGGGTTACGAGCAGTACTTC.

About this clonotype: A read error is possible here, since a much larger clone lies one base away. This chain uses TRBV7-9 with TRBJ2-3, with TRBD1 matching over 9 bases. Germline V gives CDR1 SEHNR, CDR2 FQNEAQ (reference sequence). This CDR3 is 16 amino acids long. Trimming removed 5 bases from V and 6 bases from J; junction bases left unmatched: 12. This CDR3 is CASSPTGQGIVDTQYF. The CDR3 DNA reads as TGTGCCAGCAGCCCAACCGGACAGGGGATTGTGGATACGCAGTATTTT.

CDR3 sequence: CASSQDYGIYEQYF. The CDR3 DNA reads TGCGCCAGCAGCCAAGATTACGGTATCTACGAGCAGTACTTC. The V gene is TRBV4-1, the J gene TRBJ2-7; D not certain. V lost 0 bases and J lost 3, with 9 bases in between. The length of the CDR3 is 14 residues. Germline lookup yields CDR1 MGHRA and CDR2 YSYEKL.

This clonotype was seen a handful of times. The chain has TRBV13 and TRBJ2-1; no clear D gene. CDR1 and CDR2 from the germline V gene are PRHDT and FYEKMQ (reference sequence). The CDR3 totals 12 residues. V lost 0 bases and J lost 9, with 6 bases in between. CDR3 residues: CASSLGLGEQFF. DNA of the CDR3: TGTGCCAGCAGCTTAGGTTTGGGTGAGCAGTTCTTC.

The chain combines TRBV6-2 or TRBV6-3 with TRBJ2-2; 7 nucleotides match TRBD1. This CDR3 has 14 residues. V lost 2 bases and J lost 7; bases outside the gene matches: 4. Germline lookup yields CDR1 MNHEY and CDR2 SVGEGT. The CDR3 sequence: CASSYTTGFGELFF. Here the CDR3 DNA reads TGTGCCAGCAGTTACACGACAGGGTTCGGGGAGCTGTTTTTT.

CDR3 coding DNA: TGTGCCAGCAGTGAGACAGGGGTTTTGGCTGAAGCTTTCTTT. Translated: CASSETGVLAEAFF. The rearrangement joins TRBV12-3 or TRBV12-4 to TRBJ1-1; 8 bases align to TRBD1. J was trimmed by 6 bases and V by 5 bases; bases with no gene match: 8. The CDR3 loop spans 14 amino acids.